Listed here are 32 T cell receptor beta chains from one sample, sequenced in a study of blood T cell repertoires in COVID-19. The protocol was immunoSEQ multiplex PCR, while the TCRdb copy is restricted to in-frame clones and leaves out a portion. The sample lists 250,000 to 400,000 clones; around nine tenths were seen once. Sequenced input: PBMCs or T cells enriched from blood (not recorded which). The receptors shown here come from a man in his 60s who had recovered from COVID-19.

The rearrangement uses TRBV2 and TRBJ1-6, with D maybe TRBD1 (6 bases). CDR3 length: 14 amino acids. Germline CDR1 reads SNHLY; CDR2 reads FYNNEI. V was pared by 6 bases and J by 2 bases, with 8 bases between. The CDR3 loop reads CASSGTTYNSPLHF. For the CDR3, the DNA is TGTGCCAGCAGCGGGACAACCTATAATTCACCCCTCCACTTT. Based on the CDR3 plus reference TRBV2 and TRBJ1-6, the full variable domain is EPEVTQTPSHQVTQMGQEVILRCVPISNHLYFYWYRQILGQKVEFLVSFYNNEISEKSEIFDDQFSVERPDGSNFTLKIRSTKLEDSAMYFCASSGTTYNSPLHFGNGTRLTVT.

This clone was found once. J is TRBJ2-5 and V is TRBV4-1; 13 bases fit TRBD2. The CDR3 has 19 residues. The V gene end was trimmed by 4 bases and the J gene end by 5 bases; junction bases not matched to a gene: 16. From germline, CDR1 is MGHRA and CDR2 YSYEKL. CDR3 protein: CASSRQTSGGAAGMETQYF. CDR3 in DNA: TGCGCCAGCAGCCGACAAACTAGCGGGGGGGCCGCGGGGATGGAGACCCAGTACTTC.

The chain links TRBV24-1 to TRBJ2-1, with D hard to call. Germline loops: CDR1 KGHDR, CDR2 SFDVKD. The CDR3 totals 13 residues. The V end lost 2 bases, the J end lost 3 bases, and 4 bases lay between the germline ends. This CDR3 reads CATSDSGYNEQFF. Here the CDR3 DNA reads TGTGCCACCAGTGATTCCGGCTACAATGAGCAGTTCTTC.

The chain couples TRBV11-2 to TRBJ1-1, with D possibly being TRBD1 (6 bases). V dropped 5 bases and J dropped 4 bases, with 20 bases sitting between them. CDR3 length equals 16 residues. Germline CDR1 reads SGHAT; CDR2 reads FQNNGV. CDR3 in DNA: TGTGCCAGCAGCCAAAGCTGGACAGAAGGGAGCACTGAAGCTTTCTTT. Translation: CASSQSWTEGSTEAFF.

This clone is a singleton in its sample. This chain joins TRBV7-2 and TRBJ2-1; 7 nucleotides line up with TRBD1. J lost 5 bases, V lost 5 bases, and 9 bases had no gene match. This CDR3 region has 15 residues. CDR1 and CDR2 (germline): SGHTA, FQGNSA. CDR3 sequence (DNA): TGTGCCAGCAGCCTCCGGACAGGCCGAAACAATGAGCAGTTCTTC. It codes for CASSLRTGRNNEQFF. Using reference TRBV7-2 and TRBJ2-1 for the parts outside the CDR3, the full variable domain is GAGVSQSPSNKVTEKGKDVELRCDPISGHTALYWYRQSLGQGLEFLIYFQGNSAPDKSGLPSDRFSAERTGGSVSTLTIQRTQQEDSAVYLCASSLRTGRNNEQFFGPGTRLTVL.

The rearrangement links TRBV7-8 to TRBJ2-7; TRBD2 aligns across 8 bases. Unmatched junction bases numbered 13, after V lost 4 bases and J lost 5 bases. This CDR3 has 16 residues. Germline CDR1 is SGHVS and CDR2 is FQNEAQ. CDR3 sequence reads: CASSSTSETSSHEQYF. For the CDR3, the DNA is TGTGCCAGCAGCTCGACTAGCGAGACTAGCTCACACGAGCAGTACTTC. Full variable domain (missing parts from reference TRBV7-8 and TRBJ2-7): GAGVSQSPRYKVAKRGQDVALRCDPISGHVSLFWYQQALGQGPEFLTYFQNEAQLDKSGLPSDRFFAERPEGSVSTLKIQRTQQEDSAVYLCASSSTSETSSHEQYFGPGTRLTVT.

The chain joins TRBV7-2 to TRBJ1-1, with TRBD1 matching 7 bases. CDR3 length: 14 amino acids. Germline CDR1 reads SGHTA; CDR2 reads FQGNSA. The junction had 8 bases not matched to a gene; V was cut back by 5 bases and J by 5 bases. The CDR3 protein is CASSLSTGVTEAFF. In nucleotides, the CDR3 is TGTGCCAGCAGCCTAAGTACAGGGGTTACTGAAGCTTTCTTT.

J is TRBJ1-2 and V is TRBV19, with D perhaps matching TRBD1 (5 bases). The germline V gene has CDR1 LNHDA and CDR2 SQIVND (reference sequence). V gave up 3 bases and J gave up 3 bases, with 14 bases separating them. The length of the CDR3 is 15 residues. The CDR3: CASSMGRGTHYGYTF. The DNA for the CDR3 is TGTGCCAGTAGTATGGGGCGGGGGACGCACTATGGCTACACCTTC.

The rearrangement links TRBV15 to TRBJ1-1, with D possibly TRBD1 on 5 matching bases. V was cut by 0 bases and J by 6 bases, with 14 bases left in between. The germline V gene encodes CDR1 LNHNV and CDR2 YYDKDF (reference sequence). The CDR3 length is 15 residues. CDR3: CATSRELHSRAEAFF. CDR3 DNA: TGTGCCACCAGCAGAGAGTTACACTCCAGGGCTGAAGCTTTCTTT.

This clone has just a few counts. The chain links TRBV24-1 to TRBJ2-1; D remains unclear. The length of the CDR3 is 15 residues. V was shortened by 1 base and J by 7 bases, with 13 bases between the two germline ends. CDR1 KGHDR and CDR2 SFDVKD come from the germline V gene. This chain's CDR3 is CATSDLKVGENEQFF. The CDR3 DNA reads as TGTGCCACCAGTGATTTAAAGGTAGGAGAGAATGAGCAGTTCTTC.

The chain has TRBV18 and TRBJ1-1; a possible D gene is TRBD1 (6 bases). The V end was cut by 2 bases, the J end by 2 bases, with 9 bases between. Germline V gene sequence: CDR1 KGHSH, CDR2 LQKENI. This CDR3 spans 14 amino acids. DNA for the CDR3: TGTGCCAGCTCACCAGAGGGGGTTAACACTGAAGCTTTCTTT. Its protein product is CASSPEGVNTEAFF.

The chain is built from TRBV6-1 and TRBJ2-2; the match to TRBD2 covers 10 bases. The CDR3 is made up of 16 amino acids. The germline CDR1 and CDR2 sequences are MNHNS and SASEGT. The V segment lost 4 bases and the J segment 1 base; nucleotides outside the gene matches: 3. The CDR3 here is CASSAWTSGNTGELFF. DNA for the CDR3: TGTGCCAGCAGTGCCTGGACTAGCGGGAACACCGGGGAGCTGTTTTTT.

The V gene is TRBV5-6, the J gene TRBJ2-7; D may be TRBD1 (5 bases). The V and J ends lost 4 bases and 4 bases respectively, with 9 bases between them. Germline loops: CDR1 SGHDT, CDR2 YYEEEE. CDR3 length: 12 residues. CDR3: CASSRDRYEQYF. The CDR3, as DNA: TGTGCCAGCAGCAGAGACAGATACGAGCAGTACTTC.

The rearrangement joins TRBV30 to TRBJ2-6, with a possible D match to TRBD2 (6 bases). Trimming took off 0 bases at V and 2 bases at J, with 8 bases between the two ends. The CDR3 covers 15 residues. Germline values: CDR1 GTSNPN, CDR2 SVGIG (reference sequence). CDR3 amino acids: CAWSVPGAGANVLTF. The CDR3, as DNA: TGTGCCTGGAGTGTACCGGGAGCTGGGGCCAACGTCCTGACTTTC.

V is TRBV9 and J is TRBJ1-2; D is perhaps TRBD1 (6 bases). Germline assignment: CDR1 SGDLS and CDR2 YYNGEE. The CDR3 spans 15 residues. Deletions cut 0 bases from V and 4 bases from J, with 13 bases between. Here the CDR3 reads CASSVVGTPSYGYTF. The DNA for the CDR3 is TGTGCCAGCAGCGTAGTTGGGACACCAAGCTATGGCTACACCTTC.

CDR3 in DNA: TGTGCCAGCAGCCATCTGACAGGGGCAAGCTCCTACGAGCAGTACTTC. Translating it yields CASSHLTGASSYEQYF. The chain employs TRBV5-4 and TRBJ2-7, with 8 nucleotides matching TRBD1. Per the germline V gene, CDR1 is SGHNT and CDR2 is YYREEE (reference sequence). The V and J ends lost 4 bases and 0 bases, in that order; junction bases with no gene match: 9. The CDR3 loop spans 16 amino acids.

The chain recombines TRBV28 with TRBJ1-4; 7 bases agree with TRBD1. The length of the CDR3 is 13 residues. Unmatched junction bases numbered 4, after V lost 8 bases and J lost 4 bases. Germline values: CDR1 MDHEN, CDR2 SYDVKM. The CDR3 loop reads CASGQAGNEKLFF. CDR3 DNA: TGTGCCAGCGGACAGGCGGGTAATGAAAAACTGTTTTTT.

J is TRBJ1-6 and V is TRBV4-1, with TRBD1 matching over 7 bases. Germline V gives CDR1 MGHRA, CDR2 YSYEKL. The trim removed 0 bases at V and 3 bases at J, leaving 8 bases unmatched. This CDR3 is built from 18 residues. The CDR3 DNA reads as TGCGCCAGCAGCCAAGATTTTAAGGGGGACAGCTATAATTCACCCCTCCACTTT. Translating it yields CASSQDFKGDSYNSPLHF.

Only one count was recorded for this clone. V gene TRBV7-3 combines with J gene TRBJ1-1; 7 positions match TRBD1. This CDR3 spans 13 amino acids. V was pared by 5 bases and J by 8 bases, with 8 bases of the junction left unmatched. Germline CDR1 is SGHTA and CDR2 is FQGTGA. The CDR3 reads CASSNRQGSEAFF. Here the CDR3 DNA reads TGTGCCAGCAGCAACCGACAGGGATCAGAAGCTTTCTTT. The variable domain in full, completed from reference TRBV7-3 and TRBJ1-1, reads GAGVSQTPSNKVTEKGKYVELRCDPISGHTALYWYRQSLGQGPEFLIYFQGTGAADDSGLPNDRFFAVRPEGSVSTLKIQRTERGDSAVYLCASSNRQGSEAFFGQGTRLTVV.

The chain joins TRBV10-2 to TRBJ2-1, with D perhaps TRBD2 (7 bases). The CDR3 is 12 amino acids. V was shortened by 6 bases and J by 15 bases, with 18 bases between the two germline ends. Germline CDR1 reads WSHSY; CDR2 reads SAAADI. CDR3 sequence reads: CASRQGGDPPFF. The CDR3 DNA follows: TGCGCCAGCAGACAAGGGGGGGATCCTCCGTTCTTC.

This chain links TRBV6-1 with TRBJ1-3, with D unresolved. V was trimmed by 0 bases and J by 0 bases, leaving 9 bases between them. There are 16 residues in the CDR3. From germline, CDR1 is MNHNS and CDR2 SASEGT. CDR3 sequence: CASSEAARSSGNTIYF. CDR3 nucleotide sequence: TGTGCCAGCAGTGAAGCGGCGAGGAGCTCTGGAAACACCATATATTTT.

This chain links TRBV5-1 with TRBJ1-2; D is uncertain. The CDR3 extends over 13 amino acids. V lost 2 bases and J lost 3, with 8 bases in between. The germline CDR1 and CDR2 sequences are SGHRS and YFSETQ. This CDR3 is CASSFTEYYGYTF. The CDR3 DNA sequence: TGCGCCAGCAGCTTTACAGAGTACTATGGCTACACCTTC.

The chain couples TRBV6-5 to TRBJ1-2, with 9 positions matching TRBD1. CDR1 MNHEY and CDR2 SVGAGI come from the germline V gene. The CDR3 spans 14 residues. Unmatched junction bases numbered 6, after V lost 3 bases and J lost 7 bases. This chain's CDR3 is CASSYTGGYFGYTF. The CDR3 DNA sequence: TGTGCCAGCAGTTATACAGGGGGCTACTTTGGCTACACCTTC.

The rearrangement links TRBV21-1 to TRBJ1-1; the D call in the table, TRBD1, was not verified against the DNA. TRBV21-1 is marked as a pseudogene. The CDR3 totals 15 residues. CDR3 loop: CASDCTGTCLTEAFF. The CDR3 DNA is TGTGCCAGCGATTGCACAGGGACGTGTTTGACTGAAGCTTTCTTT.

The V gene is TRBV14, the J gene TRBJ2-7, with TRBD2 matching over 11 bases. Germline values: CDR1 SGHDN, CDR2 FVKESK. With 2 bases clipped from V and 3 bases from J, the junction kept 6 bases outside the gene matches. The CDR3 totals 16 residues. Here the CDR3 DNA reads TGTGCCAGCAGCCAATTGAGACTAGCGGGAATCTACGAGCAGTACTTC. The encoded protein is CASSQLRLAGIYEQYF.

This clone is a singleton in its sample. The V and J genes are TRBV5-5 and TRBJ2-1; D is perhaps TRBD2 (6 bases). Germline lookup yields CDR1 SGHKS and CDR2 YYEKEE (reference sequence). V was pared by 0 bases and J by 9 bases, with 16 bases between. The CDR3 is 15 amino acids. The CDR3 DNA reads TGTGCCAGCAGCTTGGCTAGCGCACAGCTCGGTGAGCAGTTCTTC. Translated, it gives CASSLASAQLGEQFF.

In DNA, the CDR3 is TGTGCCAGCAGTTCCCCGACGGGTTTCTCAGCCCCGGCGGACGAGCAGTACTTC. It yields the protein CASSSPTGFSAPADEQYF. The chain recombines TRBV7-9 with TRBJ2-7; D is unclear. CDR3 size: 18 residues. Germline V gene lookup returns CDR1 SEHNR and CDR2 FQNEAQ (reference sequence). The V gene lost 6 bases and the J gene lost 5 bases, with 29 bases spanning the gap.

The chain recombines TRBV27 with TRBJ1-3; D unclear. This CDR3 has 14 amino acids. V lost 6 bases to trimming and J lost 4 bases, with 13 bases between them. The germline gives CDR1 MNHEY, CDR2 SMNVEV (reference sequence). In nucleotides, the CDR3 is TGTGCCAGCAGCCCCTGGGCAGGAGGAAACACCATATATTTT. This gives the protein CASSPWAGGNTIYF.

This chain connects TRBV4-2 to TRBJ1-1; D is perhaps TRBD1 (6 bases). Germline CDR1 LGHNA, CDR2 YNFKEQ. This CDR3 region has 16 residues. Trimming removed 3 bases at V and 1 base at J, with 15 bases between. CDR3 region: CASSQAETTGNTEAFF. DNA for the CDR3: TGTGCCAGCAGCCAGGCAGAAACGACAGGGAACACTGAAGCTTTCTTT.

The rearrangement uses TRBV3-1 (or the pseudogene TRBV3-2) and TRBJ1-2; tentative D call: TRBD1 (5 bases). The germline V gene encodes CDR1 LGHDT and CDR2 YNNKEL (reference sequence). The CDR3 has 15 residues. Trimming cost V 5 bases and J 1 base, with 14 bases left between them. The CDR3 is CASSGLDIFNYGYTF. Written as DNA, the CDR3 is TGTGCCAGCAGCGGTTTGGACATCTTTAACTATGGCTACACCTTC.

V usage is TRBV10-1 and J usage is TRBJ2-7; 7 positions match TRBD1. CDR3 length equals 15 residues. In germline, CDR1 is WNHNN, CDR2 SYGVQD (reference sequence). V dropped 0 bases and J dropped 6; count of bases not matched to a gene: 8. The CDR3 DNA follows: TGCGCCAGCAGTGAGTCGGGGACAGACACCGCCGAGCAGTACTTC. Amino acids: CASSESGTDTAEQYF.

This chain links TRBV5-4 with TRBJ2-2; weak D call: TRBD1 (6 bases). There are 16 residues in the CDR3. V was trimmed by 3 bases and J by 2 bases, leaving 14 bases between them. Germline V CDR1 and CDR2: SGHNT, YYREEE (reference sequence). The CDR3 reads CASSWPTGKNTGELFF. The CDR3 DNA reads TGTGCCAGCAGCTGGCCGACAGGAAAAAACACCGGGGAGCTGTTTTTT.